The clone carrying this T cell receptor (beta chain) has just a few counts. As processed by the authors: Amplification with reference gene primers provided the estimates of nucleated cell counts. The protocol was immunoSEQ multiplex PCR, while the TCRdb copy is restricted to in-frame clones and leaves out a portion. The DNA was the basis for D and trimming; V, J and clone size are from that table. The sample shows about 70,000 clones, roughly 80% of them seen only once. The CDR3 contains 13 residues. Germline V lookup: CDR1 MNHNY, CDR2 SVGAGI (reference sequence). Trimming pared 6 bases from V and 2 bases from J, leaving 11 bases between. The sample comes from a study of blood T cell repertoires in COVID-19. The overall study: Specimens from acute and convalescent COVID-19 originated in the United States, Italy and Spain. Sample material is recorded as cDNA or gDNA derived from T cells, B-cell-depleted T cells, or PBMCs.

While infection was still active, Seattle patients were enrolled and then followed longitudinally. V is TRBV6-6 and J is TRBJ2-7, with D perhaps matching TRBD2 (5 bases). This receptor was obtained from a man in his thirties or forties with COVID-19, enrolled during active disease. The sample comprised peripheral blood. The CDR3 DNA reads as TGTGCCAGCAGAAAAGGACTGACCTACGAGCAGTACTTC. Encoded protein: CASRKGLTYEQYF.